The 32 T cell receptor beta chains below come from one sample, sequenced in a study of cytomegalovirus exposure and HLA in healthy donors. PCR employed 60 Vbeta and 13 Jbeta primers. Sequencing was performed with immunoSEQ multiplex PCR; in TCRdb, only in-frame clones are kept and a portion is missing. In the table there are fewer than 200,000 clones, 68% of which are singletons. The specimen was PBMCs. These receptors were collected from a man aged 50 to 59 in good health and CMV-seronegative.

The V call is TRBV4-1, the J call TRBJ1-5, with D possibly TRBD1 on 5 matching bases. V was cut by 0 bases and J by 5 bases, with 11 bases left in between. Germline CDR1 MGHRA, CDR2 YSYEKL. The CDR3 is made up of 15 amino acids. DNA of the CDR3: TGCGCCAGCAGCCAAGATCGCAGGGCCGATCAGCCCCAGCATTTT. Its protein is CASSQDRRADQPQHF.

CDR3 sequence reads: CASSRLTDKLFF. The CDR3 DNA sequence: TGTGCCAGCAGCCGACTTACCGATAAACTGTTTTTT. The chain links TRBV7-8 to TRBJ1-4; D call uncertain. The CDR3 totals 12 residues. Germline V gene sequence: CDR1 SGHVS, CDR2 FQNEAQ. Trimming removed 5 bases at V and 11 bases at J, with 12 bases between.

This clone has only a few counts. The V and J genes are TRBV4-1 and TRBJ1-5, with D perhaps matching TRBD1 (5 bases). The V and J ends lost 0 bases and 0 bases respectively, with 12 bases between them. Germline V CDR1 and CDR2: MGHRA, YSYEKL. The length of the CDR3 is 17 residues. The DNA of the CDR3 is TGCGCCAGCAGCCAAGATTTCGGGGGGTATAGCAATCAGCCCCAGCATTTT. The encoded protein is CASSQDFGGYSNQPQHF.

The chain combines TRBV4-1 with TRBJ2-1, with 10 nucleotides matching TRBD2. This CDR3 contains 15 residues. V lost 4 bases, J lost 3 bases, and 3 bases stayed unmatched. Per the germline V gene, CDR1 is MGHRA and CDR2 is YSYEKL. Written as DNA, the CDR3 is TGCGCCAGCAGCCTTACTAGCGGGGACTACAATGAGCAGTTCTTC. This sequence encodes CASSLTSGDYNEQFF.

The V call is TRBV7-2, the J call TRBJ2-3, with 12 nucleotides matching TRBD2. Germline values: CDR1 SGHTA, CDR2 FQGNSA. The CDR3 sequence is 16 residues long. Losses at the gene ends were 5 bases for V and 2 bases for J; bases not matched to a gene: 5. In DNA, the CDR3 is TGTGCCAGCAGCCAACTAGCGGGGGGCGTCACAGATACGCAGTATTTT. Amino acid sequence: CASSQLAGGVTDTQYF.

This clone was seen a few times. The gene calls are TRBV6-1 and TRBJ2-2; D might be TRBD1 (5 bases). CDR3 size: 13 residues. The ends were cut back, 8 bases at V and 4 bases at J, with 11 bases in the middle. CDR1 is MNHNS and CDR2 is SASEGT in the germline V gene. CDR3 loop: CASGQGITGELFF. CDR3 in DNA: TGTGCCAGCGGGCAGGGAATCACCGGGGAGCTGTTTTTT.

This clone was seen only a few times. The chain has TRBV2 and TRBJ1-2; TRBD1 matches at 11 bases. Per germline, CDR1 SNHLY and CDR2 FYNNEI. The CDR3 covers 15 residues. The V and J ends lost 5 bases and 2 bases, in that order; junction bases with no gene match: 4. The CDR3 DNA follows: TGTGCCAGCAGTCGGACAGGGGGCGGCAACTATGGCTACACCTTC. Translated, it gives CASSRTGGGNYGYTF.

This clone was counted a few times. The J gene is TRBJ1-5, the V gene TRBV7-3, with D maybe TRBD1 (5 bases). V lost 2 bases, J lost 2 bases, and 16 bases lay in between. The CDR3 is 17 residues long. CDR1 and CDR2 from the germline V gene are SGHTA and FQGTGA. In DNA form, the CDR3 reads TGTGCCAGCAGCTTAGTAAGGGTGGAAGGGGGCAATCAGCCCCAGCATTTT. Protein: CASSLVRVEGGNQPQHF.

The V call is TRBV4-3, the J call TRBJ2-7; tentative D call: TRBD1 (5 bases). V dropped 1 base and J dropped 0 bases, with 10 bases sitting between them. The germline V gene encodes CDR1 LGHNA and CDR2 YSLEER. CDR3 length: 15 amino acids. The CDR3 DNA sequence: TGCGCCAGCAGCCAAGGAATACAGGTCTCCTACGAGCAGTACTTC. This sequence encodes CASSQGIQVSYEQYF.

This chain joins TRBV11-2 and TRBJ1-4, with D possibly matching TRBD1 (6 bases). The CDR3 length is 14 residues. Per the germline V gene, CDR1 is SGHAT and CDR2 is FQNNGV. Trimming shortened V by 5 bases and J by 5 bases, and 12 bases separated the two germline ends. CDR3 loop: CASSHVQGNEKLFF. For the CDR3, the DNA is TGTGCCAGCAGCCACGTTCAGGGGAATGAAAAACTGTTTTTT.

The chain carries TRBV29-1 and TRBJ2-7; TRBD1 might be the D (7 bases). The CDR3 has 14 residues. Germline loops: CDR1 SQVTM, CDR2 ANQGSEA. V lost 5 bases, J lost 2 bases, and 16 bases lay in between. In DNA form, the CDR3 reads TGCAGCGTTAGAGGGGGGCAGGGGGCCTACGAGCAGTACTTC. This codes for CSVRGGQGAYEQYF.

This clone has more than one count but fewer than ten. The V gene is TRBV25-1, the J gene TRBJ2-5, with D possibly being TRBD1 or TRBD2 (6 bases each). The J call is uncertain, as TRBJ2-7 better fits the DNA end. Germline loops: CDR1 MGHDK, CDR2 SYGVNS. CDR3 length: 15 residues. The CDR3 region has the DNA TGTGCCAGCAGGGAAGGGGGGACGTACCCTACCGAGCAGTACTTC. Protein sequence: CASREGGTYPTEQYF.

This rearrangement joins TRBV4-1 to TRBJ2-3; TRBD1 might be the D (5 bases). The CDR3 spans 15 residues. CDR1 and CDR2 (germline): MGHRA, YSYEKL. V was cut by 2 bases and J by 0 bases, with 9 bases left in between. The chain's CDR3 is CASSQRQGSTDTQYF. CDR3 DNA sequence: TGCGCCAGCAGCCAAAGGCAGGGAAGCACAGATACGCAGTATTTT.

This clone showed up just a few times. V and J are TRBV18 and TRBJ2-3, with 8 positions matching TRBD2. V was pared by 2 bases and J by 5 bases, with 0 bases of the junction left unmatched. This CDR3 has 13 residues. Germline lookup yields CDR1 KGHSH and CDR2 LQKENI. CDR3 residues: CASSPAGGDTQYF. The CDR3 nucleotides read TGTGCCAGCTCACCAGCGGGGGGAGATACGCAGTATTTT.

The chain employs TRBV7-9 and TRBJ1-5; 11 bases agree with TRBD1. The length of the CDR3 is 16 residues. CDR1 and CDR2 from the germline V gene are SEHNR and FQNEAQ (reference sequence). V dropped 2 bases and J dropped 8; count of bases not matched to a gene: 8. CDR3 residues: CASSLIGQGAREPQHF. The CDR3 DNA reads as TGTGCCAGCAGCTTAATAGGACAGGGGGCGAGGGAGCCCCAGCATTTT. Drawing the rest from reference TRBV7-9 and TRBJ1-5, the complete variable domain is DTGVSQNPRHKITKRGQNVTFRCDPISEHNRLYWYRQTLGQGPEFLTYFQNEAQLEKSRLLSDRFSAERPKGSFSTLEIQRTEQGDSAMYLCASSLIGQGAREPQHFGDGTRLSIL.

The rearrangement links TRBV13 to TRBJ2-3; 8 bases are a match to TRBD2. V dropped 4 bases and J dropped 2; count of bases not matched to a gene: 11. The CDR3 has 17 residues. CDR1 is PRHDT and CDR2 is FYEKMQ in the germline V gene (reference sequence). CDR3 loop: CASSSHRAGGYTDTQYF. The CDR3 coding sequence is TGTGCCAGCAGCTCCCACCGGGCGGGGGGATACACAGATACGCAGTATTTT.

The rearrangement joins TRBV5-1 to TRBJ2-1, with 9 bases aligning to TRBD2. Germline-derived CDR1 and CDR2 are SGHRS and YFSETQ. The CDR3 is made up of 15 amino acids. V lost 1 base to trimming and J lost 7 bases; unmatched junction nucleotides: 6. Written as DNA, the CDR3 is TGCGCCAGCAGCTTGAGTGCTAGCGGGGCAAATGAGCAGTTCTTC. Amino acid sequence: CASSLSASGANEQFF.

V and J are TRBV6-1 and TRBJ1-4; D unresolved. The V gene's germline CDR1 is MNHNS and CDR2 SASEGT. The CDR3 has 14 amino acids. Trimming removed 4 bases at V and 3 bases at J, with 9 bases between. The CDR3 spells CASSAGTANEKLFF. The CDR3 nucleotides are TGTGCCAGCAGTGCTGGCACAGCTAATGAAAAACTGTTTTTT.

V and J are TRBV7-9 and TRBJ1-2, with D tentatively TRBD1 (5 bases). V lost 7 bases to trimming and J lost 8 bases, with 20 bases between them. Per the germline V gene, CDR1 is SEHNR and CDR2 is FQNEAQ (reference sequence). The CDR3 runs 14 residues. The CDR3 region has the DNA TGTGCCAGCACCGAGAGCAACGGGGCGGGAGGCTACACCTTC. It translates to CASTESNGAGGYTF.

V is TRBV5-4 and J is TRBJ1-1, with TRBD1 as a possible D gene (5 bases). Between the trimmed V and J ends, which lost 4 bases and 4 bases, there was a span of 17 bases. Germline V CDR1 and CDR2: SGHNT, YYREEE (reference sequence). The length of the CDR3 is 15 residues. CDR3 sequence (DNA): TGTGCCAGCAGCGGGGAGGGGTTAGAGGGCACTGAAGCTTTCTTT. Translating gives CASSGEGLEGTEAFF.

This clone came up once. An end of the junction does not agree with germline; a read error may underlie this. The J gene is TRBJ1-3, the V gene TRBV27; the D gene is possibly TRBD1 (6 bases). The CDR3 spans 13 residues. Germline CDR1 is MNHEY and CDR2 is SMNVEV (reference sequence). The CDR3 nucleotides are TGTGCCAGCAGTCCGCAGACAGGTAGCCTACCGATTTTT. It yields the protein CASSPQTGSLPIF.

This clone has more than one count but fewer than ten. The chain carries TRBV7-3 and TRBJ2-5; 10 nucleotides line up with TRBD2. With 5 bases clipped from V and 4 bases from J, the junction kept 7 bases outside the gene matches. CDR1 is SGHTA, CDR2 FQGTGA, per germline. This CDR3 comprises 15 residues. The CDR3: CASSVSGGATETQYF. As DNA, the CDR3 is TGTGCCAGCAGCGTCAGCGGGGGGGCCACAGAGACCCAGTACTTC.

J is TRBJ1-1 and V is TRBV10-3, with D possibly matching TRBD1 (6 bases). Germline-derived CDR1 and CDR2 are ENHRY and SYGVKD. The V gene lost 5 bases and the J gene lost 3 bases, with 10 bases spanning the gap. CDR3 length equals 13 residues. CDR3 amino acids: CAISSGADTEAFF. The CDR3 region has the DNA TGTGCCATCAGTTCAGGGGCGGACACTGAAGCTTTCTTT.

The gene calls are TRBV12-5 and TRBJ1-1; D perhaps matches TRBD1 (5 bases). Trimming stripped 2 bases from V and 5 bases from J, with 9 bases between. In germline, CDR1 is LGHNT, CDR2 FRNRAP. The CDR3 has 13 amino acids. Here the CDR3 reads CASGLSGGTEAFF. CDR3 sequence (DNA): TGTGCTAGTGGTTTGTCCGGGGGGACTGAAGCTTTCTTT.

The V call is TRBV5-1, the J call TRBJ2-7; 11 nucleotides line up with TRBD2. V trimming: 5 bases; J trimming: 1 base; junction bases outside the gene matches: 5. Germline lookup yields CDR1 SGHRS and CDR2 YFSETQ. The CDR3 is 15 amino acids. DNA for the CDR3: TGCGCCAGCAGAGTGACTAGCGGGGCTTCCTACGAGCAGTACTTC. Translation gives CASRVTSGASYEQYF.

The V and J genes are TRBV27 and TRBJ2-2; D is possibly TRBD2 (5 bases). With 7 bases removed from V and 5 bases from J, the gap between germline ends came to 11 bases. The germline gives CDR1 MNHEY, CDR2 SMNVEV (reference sequence). CDR3 length: 13 residues. The CDR3 DNA reads TGTGCCAGCACGGGGTTGCGTACCGGGGAGCTGTTTTTT. Its protein product is CASTGLRTGELFF.

This chain links TRBV6-6 with TRBJ2-2, with 7 bases aligning to TRBD2. There are 16 residues in the CDR3. The V gene end was trimmed by 0 bases and the J gene end by 5 bases; junction bases not matched to a gene: 6. From germline, CDR1 is MNHNY and CDR2 SVGAGI (reference sequence). CDR3 in DNA: TGTGCCAGCAGTTACTCGAGCGGGGCTGAGACCGGGGAGCTGTTTTTT. Protein: CASSYSSGAETGELFF.

This sequence joins TRBV13 and TRBJ2-7, with D perhaps TRBD2 (6 bases). In germline, CDR1 is PRHDT, CDR2 FYEKMQ (reference sequence). The CDR3 is 15 residues long. Trimming pared 5 bases from V and 2 bases from J, leaving 16 bases between. The CDR3 here is CASSPRGGTTYEQYF. The CDR3 bases are TGTGCCAGCAGCCCCCGAGGAGGGACGACCTACGAGCAGTACTTC. Variable domain in full (rest from reference TRBV13 and TRBJ2-7): AAGVIQSPRHLIKEKRETATLKCYPIPRHDTVYWYQQGPGQDPQFLISFYEKMQSDKGSIPDRFSAQQFSDYHSELNMSSLELGDSALYFCASSPRGGTTYEQYFGPGTRLTVT.

This sequence joins TRBV12-5 and TRBJ1-1; TRBD1 matches 10 bases. With 1 base clipped from V and 5 bases from J, the junction kept 4 bases outside the gene matches. CDR1 and CDR2 from the germline V gene are LGHNT and FRNRAP. The CDR3 contains 15 residues. The CDR3, as DNA: TGTGCTAGTGGTTTGGGAGGACAGGGGGATACTGAAGCTTTCTTT. It yields the protein CASGLGGQGDTEAFF.

The chain links TRBV13 to TRBJ1-1; D is uncertain. CDR3 length equals 13 residues. The germline V and J ends were trimmed by 3 bases and 5 bases, with 10 bases remaining between them. Germline lookup yields CDR1 PRHDT and CDR2 FYEKMQ (reference sequence). Written as DNA, the CDR3 is TGTGCCAGCAGCTTGGAGGTGGGGACTGAAGCTTTCTTT. This encodes CASSLEVGTEAFF.

This clone was seen a few times. The V gene is TRBV11-3, the J gene TRBJ1-1, with D possibly matching TRBD1 (5 bases). Germline V gives CDR1 SGHNT, CDR2 YENEEA. CDR3 length: 13 residues. Trimming removed 1 base at V and 6 bases at J, with 9 bases between. The CDR3 sequence is CASSLGGASEAFF. The CDR3 DNA reads TGTGCCAGCAGCTTAGGGGGCGCTTCTGAAGCTTTCTTT. The whole variable domain, remainder taken from reference TRBV11-3 and TRBJ1-1, is EAGVVQSPRYKIIEKKQPVAFWCNPISGHNTLYWYLQNLGQGPELLIRYENEEAVDDSQLPKDRFSAERLKGVDSTLKIQPAELGDSAVYLCASSLGGASEAFFGQGTRLTVV.

This clone was counted only a few times. V gene TRBV9 combines with J gene TRBJ1-4, with 7 bases aligning to TRBD1. The CDR3 is 15 amino acids. V trimming: 4 bases; J trimming: 4 bases; junction bases outside the gene matches: 7. CDR1 and CDR2 from the germline V gene are SGDLS and YYNGEE. CDR3 nucleotides: TGTGCCAGCAGCCCCGCAGGGGGGCATAATGAAAAACTGTTTTTT. This sequence encodes CASSPAGGHNEKLFF.